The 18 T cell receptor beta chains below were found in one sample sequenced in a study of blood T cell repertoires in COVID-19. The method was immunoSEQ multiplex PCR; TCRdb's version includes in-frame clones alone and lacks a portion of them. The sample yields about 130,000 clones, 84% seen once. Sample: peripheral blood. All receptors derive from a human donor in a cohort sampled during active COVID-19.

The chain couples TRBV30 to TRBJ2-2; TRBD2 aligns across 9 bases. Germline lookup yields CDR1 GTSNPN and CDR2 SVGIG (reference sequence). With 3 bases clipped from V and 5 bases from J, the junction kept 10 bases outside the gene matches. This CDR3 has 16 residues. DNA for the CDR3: TGTGCCTGGAGCGGCCTGGGTCTAGCGGGGACCGGGGAGCTGTTTTTT. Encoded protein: CAWSGLGLAGTGELFF.

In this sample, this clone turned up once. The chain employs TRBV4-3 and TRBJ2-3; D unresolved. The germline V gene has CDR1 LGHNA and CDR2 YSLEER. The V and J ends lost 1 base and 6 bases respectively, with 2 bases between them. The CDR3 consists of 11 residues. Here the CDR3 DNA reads TGCGCCAGCAGCCAAGCGGATACGCAGTATTTT. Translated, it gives CASSQADTQYF.

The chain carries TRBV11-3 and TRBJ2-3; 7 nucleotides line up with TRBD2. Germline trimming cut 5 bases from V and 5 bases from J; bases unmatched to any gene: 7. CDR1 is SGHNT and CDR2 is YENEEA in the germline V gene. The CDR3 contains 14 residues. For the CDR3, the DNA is TGTGCCAGCAGCATCGGACTAGTTCAAGATACGCAGTATTTT. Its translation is CASSIGLVQDTQYF.

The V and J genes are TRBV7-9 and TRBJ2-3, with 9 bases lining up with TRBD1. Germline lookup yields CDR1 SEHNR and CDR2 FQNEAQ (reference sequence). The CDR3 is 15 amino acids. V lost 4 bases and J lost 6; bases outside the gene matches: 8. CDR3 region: CASSSGTGLGDTQYF. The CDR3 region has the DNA TGTGCCAGCAGCTCCGGGACAGGGTTAGGGGATACGCAGTATTTT.

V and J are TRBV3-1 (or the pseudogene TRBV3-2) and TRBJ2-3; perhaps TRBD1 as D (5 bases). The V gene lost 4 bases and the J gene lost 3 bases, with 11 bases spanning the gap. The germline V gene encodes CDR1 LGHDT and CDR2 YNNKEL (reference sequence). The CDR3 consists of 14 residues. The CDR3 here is CASSPSRVTDTQYF. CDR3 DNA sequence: TGTGCCAGCAGCCCATCCAGGGTAACAGATACGCAGTATTTT.

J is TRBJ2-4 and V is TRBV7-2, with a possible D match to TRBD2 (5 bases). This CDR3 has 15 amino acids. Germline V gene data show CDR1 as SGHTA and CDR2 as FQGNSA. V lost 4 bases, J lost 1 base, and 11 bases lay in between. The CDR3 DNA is TGTGCCAGCAGCTCGGACTTGGGGGCCAAAAACATTCAGTACTTC. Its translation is CASSSDLGAKNIQYF.

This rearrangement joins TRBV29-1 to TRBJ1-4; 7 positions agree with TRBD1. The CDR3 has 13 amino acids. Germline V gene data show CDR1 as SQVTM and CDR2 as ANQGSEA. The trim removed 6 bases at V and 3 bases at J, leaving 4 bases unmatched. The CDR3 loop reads CSVADRANEKLFF. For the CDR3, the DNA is TGCAGCGTCGCCGACAGGGCTAATGAAAAACTGTTTTTT.

The CDR3 reads CASSQDPGGLHNEQFF. Here the CDR3 DNA reads TGCGCCAGCAGCCAAGATCCGGGGGGCCTTCATAATGAGCAGTTCTTC. The chain recombines TRBV4-3 with TRBJ2-1; possibly TRBD2 for D (7 bases). V shed 0 bases and J shed 7 bases, with 16 bases lying between them. The length of the CDR3 is 16 residues. Germline lookup yields CDR1 LGHNA and CDR2 YSLEER.

The CDR3 region has the DNA TGTGCCAGCAGCCCAGAGGGCGGGAGGGCCAATGAGCAGTTCTTC. Protein: CASSPEGGRANEQFF. The chain joins TRBV4-2 to TRBJ2-1; 9 positions agree with TRBD2. This CDR3 has 15 residues. Germline CDR1 LGHNA, CDR2 YNFKEQ. The V segment lost 4 bases and the J segment 6 bases; nucleotides outside the gene matches: 7.

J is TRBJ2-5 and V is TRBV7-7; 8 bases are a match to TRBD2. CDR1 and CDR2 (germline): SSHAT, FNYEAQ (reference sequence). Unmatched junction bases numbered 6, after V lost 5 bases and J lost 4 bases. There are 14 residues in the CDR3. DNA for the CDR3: TGTGCCAGCAGCCCCAGCGGGAGCGGAGAGACCCAGTACTTC. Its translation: CASSPSGSGETQYF.

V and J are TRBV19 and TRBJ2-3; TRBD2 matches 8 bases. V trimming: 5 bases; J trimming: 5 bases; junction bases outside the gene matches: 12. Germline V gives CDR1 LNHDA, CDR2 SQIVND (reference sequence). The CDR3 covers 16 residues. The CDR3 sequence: CASSSSGRGAGDTQYF. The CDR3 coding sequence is TGTGCCAGTAGTTCTTCAGGGCGGGGGGCCGGAGATACGCAGTATTTT.

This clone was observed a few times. Here the CDR3 reads CASSPRGVANNSPLHF. The CDR3 coding sequence is TGTGCCAGCAGCCCCCGGGGGGTCGCAAATAATTCACCCCTCCACTTT. The genes are TRBV7-2 and TRBJ1-6; TRBD1 might be the D (5 bases). Germline V gene lookup returns CDR1 SGHTA and CDR2 FQGNSA. Trimming took 5 bases from V and 5 from J, leaving 16 bases between them. There are 16 residues in the CDR3.

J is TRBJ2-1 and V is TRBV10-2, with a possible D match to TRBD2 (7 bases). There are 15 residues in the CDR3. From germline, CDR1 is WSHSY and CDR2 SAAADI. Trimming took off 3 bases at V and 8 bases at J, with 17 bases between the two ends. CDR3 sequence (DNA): TGCGCCAGCAGTGATCGGGGGGCCGGCTCATATGAGCAGTTCTTC. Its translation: CASSDRGAGSYEQFF.

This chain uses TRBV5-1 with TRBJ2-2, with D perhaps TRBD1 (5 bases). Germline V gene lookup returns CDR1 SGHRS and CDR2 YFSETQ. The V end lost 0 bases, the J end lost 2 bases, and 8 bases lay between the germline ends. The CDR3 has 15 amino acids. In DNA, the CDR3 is TGCGCCAGCAGCTTGGAGGGGCCCAACACCGGGGAGCTGTTTTTT. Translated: CASSLEGPNTGELFF.

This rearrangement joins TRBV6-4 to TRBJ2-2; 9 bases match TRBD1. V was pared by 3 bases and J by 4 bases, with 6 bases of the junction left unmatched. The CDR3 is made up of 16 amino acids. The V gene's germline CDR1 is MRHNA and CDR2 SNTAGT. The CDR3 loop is CASSDRDRVSTGELFF. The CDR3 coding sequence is TGTGCCAGCAGTGATCGGGACAGGGTATCCACCGGGGAGCTGTTTTTT.

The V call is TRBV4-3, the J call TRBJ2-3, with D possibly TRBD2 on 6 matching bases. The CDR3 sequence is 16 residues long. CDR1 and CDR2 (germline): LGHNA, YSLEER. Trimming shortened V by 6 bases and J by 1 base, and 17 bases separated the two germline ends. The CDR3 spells CASSGTGTGGTDTQYF. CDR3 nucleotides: TGCGCCAGCAGTGGAACCGGGACGGGGGGCACAGATACGCAGTATTTT.

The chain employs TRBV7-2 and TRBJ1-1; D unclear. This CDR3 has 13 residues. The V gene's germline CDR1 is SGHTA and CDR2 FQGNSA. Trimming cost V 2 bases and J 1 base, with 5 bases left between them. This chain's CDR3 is CASSLTPNTEAFF. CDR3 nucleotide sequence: TGTGCCAGCAGCTTAACACCGAACACTGAAGCTTTCTTT.

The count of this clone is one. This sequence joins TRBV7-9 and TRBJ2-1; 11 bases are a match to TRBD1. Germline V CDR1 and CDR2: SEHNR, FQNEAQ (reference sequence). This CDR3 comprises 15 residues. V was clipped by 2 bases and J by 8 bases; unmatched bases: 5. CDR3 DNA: TGTGCCAGCAGCTTAAAGGGGGGACAGGGGGATGAGCAGTTCTTC. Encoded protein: CASSLKGGQGDEQFF.